Given below is one T cell receptor beta chain in context. The data belong to a study of TIL therapy for anti-PD-1-resistant metastatic lung cancer. Study in general: Patients then received nivolumab; progressors got lymphodepletion, TIL and IL-2.

V lost 5 bases to trimming and J lost 0 bases, with 7 bases between them. The V gene's germline CDR1 is MDHEN and CDR2 SYDVKM. This CDR3 is built from 13 residues. The libraries were made with immunoSEQ v3. Survey-level samples got approximately 1.8 million read pairs; deep-level samples got about 5-6.5 million. Assay used: immunoSEQ multiplex PCR; TCRdb lists only in-frame clones, some missing. In the table there are about 60,000 clones, around nine tenths of which are singletons. Time point in this sample: pre-treatment sample, taken before nivolumab and TIL therapy. The chain joins TRBV28 to TRBJ1-1; D not resolved. Specimen: blood, collected at baseline. The sequence was obtained from a person between 25 and 80 years old with non-small cell lung cancer. The chain's CDR3 is CASSLEMNTEAFF. Written as DNA, the CDR3 is TGTGCCAGCAGTCTTGAAATGAACACTGAAGCTTTCTTT.